This note documents a single TCR beta chain sequence. This sample is drawn from a study of early T cells in non-severe SARS-CoV-2 infection. In TCRdb, the 5' RACE reads were re-called with MiXCR into one record per CDR3 protein. The repertoire has 50,000 to 60,000 distinct CDR3 sequences, 9.5% to 11% of them found once; the top ten carry around 13%. The sequence was collected from an adult who was a healthcare worker with PCR-confirmed SARS-CoV-2 infection or an uninfected control (not recorded which). Input material: whole blood.

In nucleotides, the CDR3 is TGTGCCAGCAGTTACGCTACCTTCCGACTAGCGGGGATAGAGACCCAGTACTTC. It codes for CASSYATFRLAGIETQYF. The J gene is TRBJ2-5, the V gene TRBV6-6; 11 bases fit TRBD2. J was trimmed by 4 bases and V by 2 bases; bases with no gene match: 12. This CDR3 has 18 amino acids. Germline values: CDR1 MNHNY, CDR2 SVGAGI (reference sequence).